The sequence of this T cell receptor (beta chain) was determined in a study of naive and memory T cell subsets. General study results and limits: RNA-based TCR counts may shift with T cell activation and differentiation.

Two oligonucleotides, mixed equimolar, formed the beta constant-region primer covering TRBC1 and TRBC2. The ligated cDNA underwent four PCR rounds using SP2 and nested alpha and beta constant-region primers. TCRdb recomputed calls from the UMI-ligation and nested PCR reads with MiXCR, one row per CDR3 protein. The sample shows around 40,000 distinct CDR3 sequences, about an eighth of them seen only once. Cells stained for CD3, CD4, CD8, CD45RA and CD27 were sorted into four subsets. In this sample, this clonotype turned up many times. Its specificity is not known. Sample: effector memory CD4+ T cells from blood. Subset: effector memory, CD45RA- CD27-. This receptor was obtained from a human donor in good health.

As DNA, the CDR3 is TGTGCCAGCAGCTCGACTTCTGGAAGGGCTAGCGGGAGGCAAGAGACCCAGTACTTC. Encoded protein: CASSSTSGRASGRQETQYF. The chain uses TRBV7-2 and TRBJ2-5; TRBD2 matches 11 bases. The CDR3 has 19 residues. CDR1 is SGHTA and CDR2 is FQGNSA in the germline V gene. J lost 2 bases, V lost 4 bases, and 15 bases had no gene match. The entire variable domain, with the rest obtained from reference TRBV7-2 and TRBJ2-5, is as follows: GAGVSQSPSNKVTEKGKDVELRCDPISGHTALYWYRQSLGQGLEFLIYFQGNSAPDKSGLPSDRFSAERTGGSVSTLTIQRTQQEDSAVYLCASSSTSGRASGRQETQYFGPGTRLLVL.